A selection of T cell receptor beta chains follows, all from one sample in a study of T cell changes during pregnancy in multiple sclerosis. Assay: immunoSEQ multiplex PCR; the TCRdb copy retains only in-frame clones and omits some. This sample has 20,000 to 25,000 clones; approximately 90% occur once, and the top ten carry 0.6% to 0.85%. This material consisted of CD4+ T cells from peripheral blood mononuclear cells, taken in the third trimester of pregnancy. These receptors came from a female donor with multiple sclerosis, enrolled in a pregnancy study. CDR3s include the opening cysteine and the closing phenylalanine or tryptophan. The D gene is left open where the match is weak. Some rows mark clone size as missing; the rest say once, few, many or name a class of expanded clone.

v_gene: TRBV28; d_gene: TRBD1; j_gene: TRBJ1-2; abundance: NA; CDR3aa: CASSLWEGGDYGYTF; CDR3nt: TGTGCCAGCAGTTTATGGGAAGGGGGCGACTATGGCTACACCTTC
v_gene: TRBV5-1; d_gene: NA; j_gene: TRBJ2-2; abundance: NA; CDR3aa: CASRGGGTENTGELFF; CDR3nt: TGCGCCAGCAGAGGCGGGGGGACAGAGAACACCGGGGAGCTGTTTTTT
v_gene: TRBV23-1; d_gene: NA; j_gene: TRBJ2-7; abundance: NA; CDR3aa: CASSPPSNTGVAEQYF; CDR3nt: TGCGCCAGCAGCCCTCCCTCGAATACGGGGGTGGCCGAGCAGTACTTC
v_gene: TRBV15; d_gene: TRBD1; j_gene: TRBJ1-4; abundance: NA; CDR3aa: CATRLMARGPANEKLFF; CDR3nt: TGTGCCACCAGATTAATGGCCAGGGGGCCGGCTAATGAAAAACTGTTTTTT
v_gene: TRBV5-6; d_gene: NA; j_gene: TRBJ1-1; abundance: NA; CDR3aa: CASSSGQNTEAFF; CDR3nt: TGTGCCAGCAGCTCCGGACAGAACACTGAAGCTTTCTTT
v_gene: TRBV6-6; d_gene: NA; j_gene: TRBJ2-7; abundance: NA; CDR3aa: CATRTPSYEQYF; CDR3nt: TGTGCCACCAGGACTCCCTCCTACGAGCAGTACTTC
v_gene: TRBV9; d_gene: TRBD2; j_gene: TRBJ2-2; abundance: NA; CDR3aa: CASSVAGRAGELFF; CDR3nt: TGTGCCAGCAGCGTAGCCGGGAGGGCCGGGGAGCTGTTTTTT
v_gene: TRBV2; d_gene: NA; j_gene: TRBJ1-2; abundance: NA; CDR3aa: CARPHRDSNYGYTF; CDR3nt: TGTGCCAGGCCCCACCGGGACTCTAACTATGGCTACACCTTC
v_gene: TRBV7-3; d_gene: NA; j_gene: TRBJ2-7; abundance: NA; CDR3aa: CASSQAGSLDEQYF; CDR3nt: TGTGCCAGCAGCCAAGCCGGGTCCCTGGACGAGCAGTACTTC
v_gene: TRBV27; d_gene: NA; j_gene: TRBJ2-5; abundance: NA; CDR3aa: CASSLRRFRETQYF; CDR3nt: TGTGCCAGCAGTTTAAGGAGATTCCGGGAGACCCAGTACTTC
v_gene: TRBV9; d_gene: TRBD2; j_gene: TRBJ2-3; abundance: NA; CDR3aa: CASSAQGLAGGRWDTQYF; CDR3nt: TGTGCCAGCAGCGCCCAGGGACTAGCGGGGGGGCGATGGGATACGCAGTATTTT
v_gene: TRBV9; d_gene: TRBD1; j_gene: TRBJ2-1; abundance: NA; CDR3aa: CASSVTGVNEQFF; CDR3nt: TGTGCCAGCAGCGTAACAGGGGTGAATGAGCAGTTCTTC
v_gene: TRBV10-1; d_gene: TRBD1; j_gene: TRBJ1-5; abundance: once; CDR3aa: CASFRDRREPQHF; CDR3nt: TGCGCCAGCTTCCGGGACAGGAGGGAGCCCCAGCATTTT
v_gene: TRBV7-9; d_gene: TRBD1; j_gene: TRBJ1-4; abundance: NA; CDR3aa: CASSTYRGVGEKLFF; CDR3nt: TGTGCCAGCAGCACCTACAGGGGTGTGGGTGAAAAACTGTTTTTT
v_gene: TRBV11-1; d_gene: TRBD1; j_gene: TRBJ1-1; abundance: NA; CDR3aa: CASSFPRTGETEAFF; CDR3nt: TGTGCCAGCAGCTTCCCTCGGACAGGGGAAACTGAAGCTTTCTTT
v_gene: TRBV7-9; d_gene: TRBD1; j_gene: TRBJ1-5; abundance: NA; CDR3aa: CASSLGSGGSNQPQHF; CDR3nt: TGTGCCAGCAGCTTAGGGTCAGGGGGAAGCAATCAGCCCCAGCATTTT
v_gene: TRBV30; d_gene: NA; j_gene: TRBJ1-2; abundance: NA; CDR3aa: CAWSVGPMPYGYTF; CDR3nt: TGTGCCTGGAGTGTGGGCCCGATGCCCTATGGCTACACCTTC
v_gene: TRBV10-3; d_gene: NA; j_gene: TRBJ2-1; abundance: NA; CDR3aa: CAISESVGAEQRQFF; CDR3nt: TGTGCCATCAGTGAGTCGGTAGGGGCCGAGCAACGGCAGTTCTTC